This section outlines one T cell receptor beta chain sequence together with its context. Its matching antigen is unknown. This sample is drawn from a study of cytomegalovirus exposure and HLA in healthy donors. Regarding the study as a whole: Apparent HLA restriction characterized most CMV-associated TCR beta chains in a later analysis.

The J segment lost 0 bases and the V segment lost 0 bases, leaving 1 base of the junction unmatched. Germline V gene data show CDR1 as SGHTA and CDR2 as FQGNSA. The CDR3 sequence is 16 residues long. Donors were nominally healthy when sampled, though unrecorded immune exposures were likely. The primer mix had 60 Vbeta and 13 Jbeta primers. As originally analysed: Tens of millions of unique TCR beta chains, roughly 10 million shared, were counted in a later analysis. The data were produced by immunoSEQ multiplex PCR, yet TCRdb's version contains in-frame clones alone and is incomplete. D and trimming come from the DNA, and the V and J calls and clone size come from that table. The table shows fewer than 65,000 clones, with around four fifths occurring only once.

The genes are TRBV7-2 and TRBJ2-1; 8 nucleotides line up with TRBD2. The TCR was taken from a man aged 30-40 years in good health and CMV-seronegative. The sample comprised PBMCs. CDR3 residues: CASSLASGSSYNEQFF. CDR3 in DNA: TGTGCCAGCAGCTTAGCGAGCGGGAGCTCCTACAATGAGCAGTTCTTC. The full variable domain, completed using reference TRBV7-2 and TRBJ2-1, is GAGVSQSPSNKVTEKGKDVELRCDPISGHTALYWYRQSLGQGLEFLIYFQGNSAPDKSGLPSDRFSAERTGGSVSTLTIQRTQQEDSAVYLCASSLASGSSYNEQFFGPGTRLTVL.